The next 9 T cell receptor beta chains were all read from a single sample in a study of blood T cell repertoires in COVID-19. Sequencing used immunoSEQ multiplex PCR; TCRdb keeps in-frame clones, though not all of them. This sample has 400,000 or so clones, with less than 95% found just once. Sequencing was performed on PBMCs or T cells enriched from blood (not recorded which). These receptors came from a man younger than 35 who had recovered from COVID-19.

The J gene is TRBJ2-2, the V gene TRBV7-9; the D gene is possibly TRBD2 (5 bases). The CDR3 contains 15 residues. The V gene's germline CDR1 is SEHNR and CDR2 FQNEAQ (reference sequence). Trimming pared 0 bases from V and 5 bases from J, leaving 10 bases between. CDR3 sequence reads: CASSLALGETGELFF. The CDR3 DNA reads as TGTGCCAGCAGCTTAGCTCTCGGGGAGACCGGGGAGCTGTTTTTT. Supplemented by reference TRBV7-9 and TRBJ2-2, the full variable domain reads DTGVSQNPRHKITKRGQNVTFRCDPISEHNRLYWYRQTLGQGPEFLTYFQNEAQLEKSRLLSDRFSAERPKGSFSTLEIQRTEQGDSAMYLCASSLALGETGELFFGEGSRLTVL.

The chain couples TRBV30 to TRBJ1-5, with 7 bases that match TRBD1. J gave up 5 bases and V 0 bases, and 7 bases lay outside the gene matches. This CDR3 has 15 residues. Per the germline V gene, CDR1 is GTSNPN and CDR2 is SVGIG (reference sequence). CDR3 bases: TGTGCCTGGAGTGTATCTATAACAGGGGATCAGCCCCAGCATTTT. This sequence encodes CAWSVSITGDQPQHF.

The chain carries TRBV3-1 (or the pseudogene TRBV3-2) and TRBJ2-7, with 8 bases fitting TRBD2. CDR3 length: 14 amino acids. Germline CDR1 is LGHDT and CDR2 is YNNKEL (reference sequence). V shed 4 bases, J shed 1 base, and the junction held 3 bases outside the gene matches. CDR3 loop: CASSLSGSSYEQYF. CDR3 sequence (DNA): TGTGCCAGCAGCCTGAGCGGGAGTTCCTACGAGCAGTACTTC.

This sequence joins TRBV29-1 and TRBJ2-1; 8 positions match TRBD2. This CDR3 is built from 16 residues. Looked up from germline, CDR1 is SQVTM and CDR2 is ANQGSEA. The trim removed 6 bases at V and 0 bases at J, leaving 10 bases unmatched. This CDR3 is CSVATRTSRSYNEQFF. In DNA, the CDR3 is TGCAGCGTCGCTACCCGGACTAGCCGCTCCTACAATGAGCAGTTCTTC.

The V and J genes are TRBV5-4 and TRBJ1-5; 7 bases agree with TRBD1. The germline gives CDR1 SGHNT, CDR2 YYREEE (reference sequence). This CDR3 comprises 13 residues. With V trimmed by 4 bases and J by 4 bases, 2 bases remained unmatched. The CDR3: CASSAGGNQPQHF. In DNA form, the CDR3 reads TGTGCCAGCAGCGCAGGGGGTAATCAGCCCCAGCATTTT. Combining the CDR3 with reference TRBV5-4 and TRBJ1-5 gives the whole variable domain ETGVTQSPTHLIKTRGQQVTLRCSSQSGHNTVSWYQQALGQGPQFIFQYYREEENGRGNFPPRFSGLQFPNYSSELNVNALELDDSALYLCASSAGGNQPQHFGDGTRLSIL.

CDR3 in amino acids: CASSVGGDGTPNYGYTF. CDR3 nucleotide sequence: TGTGCCAGCAGCGTAGGGGGAGATGGGACACCCAACTATGGCTACACCTTC. The V call is TRBV9, the J call TRBJ1-2, with a tentative D call TRBD1 (6 bases). CDR1 is SGDLS, CDR2 YYNGEE, per germline. The CDR3 has 17 amino acids. V lost 0 bases to trimming and J lost 2 bases, with 17 bases between them.

V gene TRBV5-4 combines with J gene TRBJ1-2; D not resolved. The CDR3 has 12 amino acids. Germline values: CDR1 SGHNT, CDR2 YYREEE (reference sequence). Trimming removed 1 base at V and 8 bases at J, with 9 bases between. CDR3 amino acids: CASSLPPGGYTF. CDR3 bases: TGTGCCAGCAGCTTGCCACCGGGGGGCTACACCTTC.

This chain connects TRBV18 to TRBJ2-3, with 11 nucleotides matching TRBD2. The germline CDR1 and CDR2 sequences are KGHSH and LQKENI. CDR3 length: 15 amino acids. With 5 bases clipped from V and 6 bases from J, the junction kept 7 bases outside the gene matches. This chain's CDR3 is CASSATSGIRDTQYF. The CDR3 DNA reads as TGTGCCAGCTCAGCGACTAGCGGGATTCGGGATACGCAGTATTTT.

The chain links TRBV19 to TRBJ2-1; 8 positions agree with TRBD2. V lost 4 bases and J lost 6; bases outside the gene matches: 11. This CDR3 contains 16 residues. CDR1 LNHDA and CDR2 SQIVND come from the germline V gene (reference sequence). CDR3 protein: CASSSPGLVLSNEQFF. DNA of the CDR3: TGTGCCAGTAGTAGTCCGGGACTAGTCCTTTCCAATGAGCAGTTCTTC.